What follows is one T cell receptor (beta chain) and its context. These data belong to a study of blood T cell repertoires in COVID-19. Study-wide context: PBMCs, B-cell-depleted T cells, or T cells were the source of the cDNA or gDNA that made up the material.

Per the study methods: Reference gene primer amplification gave estimated nucleated cell counts. Profiled with immunoSEQ multiplex PCR; TCRdb holds only in-frame clones, not every one. The V and J calls and clone size were taken over from that table, and D and trimming were inferred from the DNA. Of hundreds of thousands of clones listed, more than 70% are singletons. The CDR3 consists of 13 residues. V lost 6 bases and J 4 bases, leaving 12 bases between the germline ends. Participants were aged about 18 to 90 years, lived in over 20 US areas, and enrolled virtually. Participants reported their clinical history, and cohort assignment relied on those reports.

Sequenced: PBMCs or T cells enriched from blood (not recorded which). The receptor's source is a woman in her 40s with acute COVID-19. The V gene is TRBV12-3 or TRBV12-4, the J gene TRBJ1-2; D is ambiguous. CDR3 sequence: CASSPRGIYGYTF. The CDR3 coding sequence is TGTGCCAGCAGCCCACGAGGGATCTATGGCTACACCTTC.